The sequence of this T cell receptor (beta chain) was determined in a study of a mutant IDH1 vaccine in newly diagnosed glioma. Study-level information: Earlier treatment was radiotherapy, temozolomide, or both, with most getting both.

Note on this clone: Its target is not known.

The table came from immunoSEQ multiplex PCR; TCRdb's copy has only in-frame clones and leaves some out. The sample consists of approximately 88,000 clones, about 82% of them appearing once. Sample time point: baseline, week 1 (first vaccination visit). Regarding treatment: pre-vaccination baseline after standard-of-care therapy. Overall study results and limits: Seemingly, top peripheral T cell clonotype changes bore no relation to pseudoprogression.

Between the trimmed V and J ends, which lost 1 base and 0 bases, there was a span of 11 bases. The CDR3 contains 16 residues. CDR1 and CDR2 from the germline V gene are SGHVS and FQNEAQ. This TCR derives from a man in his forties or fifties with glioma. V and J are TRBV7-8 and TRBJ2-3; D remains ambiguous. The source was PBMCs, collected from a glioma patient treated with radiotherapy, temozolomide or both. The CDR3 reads CASSLVQGLSTDTQYF. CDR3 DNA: TGTGCCAGCAGCTTAGTGCAAGGCCTTAGCACAGATACGCAGTATTTT.